This passage covers 6 T cell receptor beta chains from one sample sequenced in a study of blood T cell repertoires in COVID-19. Libraries were prepared by immunoSEQ multiplex PCR; TCRdb keeps only in-frame clonotypes and omits some of them. In the table there are over 90,000 clones, approximately 86% of which are singletons. The specimen was peripheral blood. The receptor set was obtained from a man aged 45-60 years with active or convalescent COVID-19.

The chain uses TRBV27 and TRBJ2-5, with 15 bases fitting TRBD2. Germline CDR1 and CDR2: MNHEY and SMNVEV (reference sequence). This CDR3 is 16 amino acids long. V dropped 5 bases and J dropped 1; count of bases not matched to a gene: 2. In nucleotides, the CDR3 is TGTGCCAGCAGTAGGACTAGCGGGGGGGCCCAAGAGACCCAGTACTTC. As protein: CASSRTSGGAQETQYF.

In nucleotides, the CDR3 is TGTGCCAGCACCCTTAACGGCGGGAATGCTTTCTTT. This translates into CASTLNGGNAFF. V is TRBV28 and J is TRBJ1-1; D is unresolved. The CDR3 length is 12 residues. V lost 7 bases, J lost 11 bases, and 17 bases lay in between. Germline CDR1 MDHEN, CDR2 SYDVKM.

The CDR3 sequence is CASSLDTDGLTEAFF. The CDR3, as DNA: TGCGCCAGCAGTCTAGATACGGACGGACTTACTGAAGCTTTCTTT. This chain joins TRBV5-1 and TRBJ1-1; D is undetermined. The V end lost 5 bases, the J end lost 5 bases, and 19 bases lay between the germline ends. CDR3 size: 15 residues. Germline V lookup: CDR1 SGHRS, CDR2 YFSETQ.

V is TRBV5-1 and J is TRBJ1-3; TRBD1 might be the D (5 bases). The CDR3 length is 15 residues. V was trimmed by 3 bases and J by 0 bases, leaving 10 bases between them. Per the germline V gene, CDR1 is SGHRS and CDR2 is YFSETQ. The CDR3 DNA reads TGCGCCAGCAGCTCCCTAGGGGCCTCTGGAAACACCATATATTTT. Its protein is CASSSLGASGNTIYF. Full variable domain (missing parts from reference TRBV5-1 and TRBJ1-3): KAGVTQTPRYLIKTRGQQVTLSCSPISGHRSVSWYQQTPGQGLQFLFEYFSETQRNKGNFPGRFSGRQFSNSRSEMNVSTLELGDSALYLCASSSLGASGNTIYFGEGSWLTVV.

The rearrangement joins TRBV9 to TRBJ1-3; the match to TRBD1 covers 10 bases. The germline V gene encodes CDR1 SGDLS and CDR2 YYNGEE. The CDR3 spans 16 residues. With V trimmed by 4 bases and J by 1 base, 5 bases remained unmatched. The CDR3 sequence is CASSRTGGASGNTIYF. CDR3 sequence (DNA): TGTGCCAGCAGCAGGACAGGGGGGGCTTCTGGAAACACCATATATTTT.

The rearrangement uses TRBV7-2 and TRBJ2-5; 8 bases are a match to TRBD1. V lost 5 bases to trimming and J lost 4 bases; unmatched junction nucleotides: 6. Germline values: CDR1 SGHTA, CDR2 FQGNSA. The CDR3 totals 14 residues. CDR3 coding DNA: TGTGCCAGCAGCGCCGGTACAGGGGGAGAGACCCAGTACTTC. This sequence encodes CASSAGTGGETQYF.